The rows below give T cell receptor beta chains drawn from one sample of a study of T cell responses to AZD1222 COVID-19 vaccine. Assay used: immunoSEQ multiplex PCR; TCRdb lists only in-frame clones, some missing. Altogether about 120,000 clones are present, 80% to 90% being singletons, with the ten largest covering roughly 3.9%. Source: peripheral blood, taken on day 0 of MenACWY control vaccination. Source of these receptors: an adult in good health. Each CDR3 is given without its conserved first and last residue. A D gene is named only where the DNA matches it firmly.

TRBJ2-6 | TRBV5-1 | . | ASTGPDSSGANVLT
TRBJ1-2 | TRBV28 | . | ASSLGRNHGYT
TRBJ1-2 | TRBV3-1/TRBV3-2 | . | ASSQNILRGDGYT
TRBJ1-1 | TRBV3-1/TRBV3-2 | . | ASSQDRSWPAF
TRBJ1-1 | TRBV4-3 | . | ASSSRTDTEAF
TRBJ2-1 | TRBV11-3 | . | ASSPSRRPYNEQF
TRBJ2-7 | TRBV19 | . | ASSSGQSYEQY
TRBJ1-1 | TRBV18 | . | ASSSGGSSKTEAF
TRBJ1-1 | TRBV5-1 | . | ASSLQYSDSGAF
TRBJ2-7 | TRBV7-3 | TRBD1 | ASSPGGQVPPYEQY
TRBJ2-7 | TRBV10-3 | . | AISESRLRRSYEQY
TRBJ2-5 | TRBV6-1 | . | ASSEYEGLQETQY
TRBJ1-1 | TRBV19 | . | ASSRTTPLTEAF
TRBJ1-1 | TRBV15 | TRBD1 | ATSGTGGMNTEAF
TRBJ1-2 | TRBV28 | TRBD1 | ASSSDDRGNGYT
TRBJ1-2 | TRBV18 | . | ASSPRSLGNGYT
TRBJ1-1 | TRBV29-1 | . | SVGRIGGSTEAF
TRBJ2-2 | TRBV7-2 | . | ASSPGGTNTGELF
TRBJ1-1 | TRBV3-1/TRBV3-2 | . | ASSQAWNTEAF
TRBJ1-2 | TRBV19 | . | ASSILGVEGTYGYT
TRBJ1-1 | TRBV19 | . | ASSTPVSSGPEAF
TRBJ2-5 | TRBV7-9 | TRBD1 | ASSLRQGMETQY
TRBJ1-2 | TRBV6-1 | . | ASSDVDSRLYGYT
TRBJ1-6 | TRBV28 | TRBD1 | ASRTGGVSPLH
TRBJ1-6 | TRBV25-1 | . | ASSESGEGSPLH
TRBJ1-4 | TRBV18 | . | ASSPPVQRNEKLF
TRBJ1-2 | TRBV4-1 | TRBD1 | ASTGQGPGYT
TRBJ1-2 | TRBV19 | . | ASSRNFNYGYT
TRBJ1-6 | TRBV6-2/TRBV6-3 | . | ASSYRISPLH
TRBJ1-4 | TRBV19 | . | FRGPATNEKLF
TRBJ1-5 | TRBV28 | . | ASSAWPSPQH
TRBJ2-1 | TRBV3-1/TRBV3-2 | . | ASTSRKWARSYNEQF
TRBJ1-4 | TRBV15 | TRBD1 | ATKKTGSEKLF
TRBJ2-1 | TRBV30 | . | AWSVLVGSSYNEQF
TRBJ1-6 | TRBV19 | . | ASSIRTDSPLH
TRBJ1-2 | TRBV7-2 | TRBD1 | ASSSAHGTDYGYT
TRBJ2-2 | TRBV5-4 | . | ASSLAGNTGELF
TRBJ1-1 | TRBV5-6 | . | ASSLTGGEAF
TRBJ1-6 | TRBV3-1/TRBV3-2 | . | ASSQNNSPLH
TRBJ1-4 | TRBV9 | . | ASSEPGRREKLF
TRBJ1-2 | TRBV5-4 | . | ASSLEGARGDYGYT
TRBJ1-2 | TRBV28 | TRBD1 | ASIQQGNYGYT
TRBJ1-4 | TRBV19 | . | ASRDRSNEKLF
TRBJ1-3 | TRBV7-2 | TRBD1 | ASSLVRQGVLSGNTIY
TRBJ2-2 | TRBV19 | . | ASSTGPPAGELF
TRBJ2-1 | TRBV6-2/TRBV6-3 | TRBD2 | ASSSGVSSYNEQF
TRBJ2-3 | TRBV7-9 | TRBD2 | ATAGATDTQY
TRBJ2-7 | TRBV7-6 | . | ASSTRGGPTSYEQY
TRBJ2-1 | TRBV19 | . | ASSIRGLYNEQF
TRBJ1-1 | TRBV27 | TRBD1 | ASWWYRGRVATEAF
TRBJ2-4 | TRBV18 | . | ASQIGHEKNIQY
TRBJ2-5 | TRBV7-2 | . | ASSLFLQTQY
TRBJ2-3 | TRBV5-8 | . | ASSLRVGLTDTQY
TRBJ2-6 | TRBV5-1 | . | ASSFGAGANVLT
TRBJ1-4 | TRBV19 | . | ASKPGATTNEKLF
TRBJ2-3 | TRBV19 | TRBD2 | ASSSGGARRITDTQY